This T cell receptor (beta chain) was documented in a study of T cell responses to AZD1222 COVID-19 vaccine. The wider study: The analysis combined second doses at about 4 or about 12 weeks.

The CDR3 has 16 amino acids. Trimming cost V 3 bases and J 2 bases; bases outside gene matches: 8. Germline V gives CDR1 MNHNS, CDR2 SASEGT. The table came from immunoSEQ multiplex PCR; TCRdb's copy has only in-frame clones and leaves some out. Of some 130,000 clones in the sample, roughly 84% were seen once. The clonotype comes from an adult in good health. The source was peripheral blood, collected on day 0 of AZD1222 vaccination. The chain has TRBV6-1 and TRBJ2-7; 9 bases fit TRBD1. The chain's CDR3 is CASSEGTGSGPYEQYF. Here the CDR3 DNA reads TGTGCCAGCAGTGAGGGGACAGGGTCTGGACCCTACGAGCAGTACTTC.